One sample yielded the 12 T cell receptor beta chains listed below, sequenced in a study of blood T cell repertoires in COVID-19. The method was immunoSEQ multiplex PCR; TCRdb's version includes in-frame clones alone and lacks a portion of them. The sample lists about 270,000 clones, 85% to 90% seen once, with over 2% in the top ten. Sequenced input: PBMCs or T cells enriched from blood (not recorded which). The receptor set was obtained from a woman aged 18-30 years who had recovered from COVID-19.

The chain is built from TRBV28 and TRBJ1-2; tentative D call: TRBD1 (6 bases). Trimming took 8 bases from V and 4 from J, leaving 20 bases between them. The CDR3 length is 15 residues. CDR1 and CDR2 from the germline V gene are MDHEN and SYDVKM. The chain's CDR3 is CASGSTGIPSYGYTF. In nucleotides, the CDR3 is TGTGCCAGCGGATCCACAGGGATCCCCTCCTATGGCTACACCTTC.

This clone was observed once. This CDR3 reads CASTPPVAMGNQPQHF. In DNA, the CDR3 is TGTGCCAGTACCCCCCCGGTTGCAATGGGCAATCAGCCCCAGCATTTT. V gene TRBV19 combines with J gene TRBJ1-5; no clear D. The CDR3 is 16 residues long. In germline, CDR1 is LNHDA, CDR2 SQIVND (reference sequence). V lost 7 bases and J lost 2, with 18 bases in between.

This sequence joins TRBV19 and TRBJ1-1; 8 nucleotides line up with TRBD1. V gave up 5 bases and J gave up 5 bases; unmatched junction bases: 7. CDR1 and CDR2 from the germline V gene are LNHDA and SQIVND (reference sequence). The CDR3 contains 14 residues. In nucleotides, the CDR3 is TGTGCCAGTAGTCCTGACAGGGGAGGAACTGAAGCTTTCTTT. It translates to CASSPDRGGTEAFF.

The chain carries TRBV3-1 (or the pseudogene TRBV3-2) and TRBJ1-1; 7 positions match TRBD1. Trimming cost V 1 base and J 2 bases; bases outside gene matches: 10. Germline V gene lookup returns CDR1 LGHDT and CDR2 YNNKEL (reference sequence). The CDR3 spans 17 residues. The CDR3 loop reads CASSQVPTGPVNTEAFF. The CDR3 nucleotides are TGTGCCAGCAGCCAAGTTCCGACAGGGCCAGTAAACACTGAAGCTTTCTTT.

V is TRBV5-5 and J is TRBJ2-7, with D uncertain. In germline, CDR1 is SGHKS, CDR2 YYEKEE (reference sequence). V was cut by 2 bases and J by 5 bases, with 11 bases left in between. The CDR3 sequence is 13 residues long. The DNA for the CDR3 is TGTGCCAGCAGCTTAGCCAGGTGGAACGAGCAGTACTTC. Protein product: CASSLARWNEQYF.

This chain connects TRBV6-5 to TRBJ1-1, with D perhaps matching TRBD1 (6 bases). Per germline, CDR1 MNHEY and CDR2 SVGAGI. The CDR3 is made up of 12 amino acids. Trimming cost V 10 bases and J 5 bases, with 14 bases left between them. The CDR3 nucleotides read TGTGCCACCCAGCGGGGGGCGACTGAAGCTTTCTTT. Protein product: CATQRGATEAFF.

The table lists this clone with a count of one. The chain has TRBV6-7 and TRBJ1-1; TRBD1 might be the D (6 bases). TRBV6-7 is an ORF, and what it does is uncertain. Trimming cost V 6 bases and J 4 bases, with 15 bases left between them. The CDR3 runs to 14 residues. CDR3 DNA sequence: TGTGCCAGCAGCCCCTACAGGGCAGCCACTGAAGCTTTCTTT. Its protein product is CASSPYRAATEAFF.

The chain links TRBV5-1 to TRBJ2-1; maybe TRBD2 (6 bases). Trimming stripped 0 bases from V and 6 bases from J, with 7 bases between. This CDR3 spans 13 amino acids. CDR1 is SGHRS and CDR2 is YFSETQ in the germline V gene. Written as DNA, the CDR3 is TGCGCCAGCAGCTTGGTGGGGGGCAATGAGCAGTTCTTC. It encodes CASSLVGGNEQFF.

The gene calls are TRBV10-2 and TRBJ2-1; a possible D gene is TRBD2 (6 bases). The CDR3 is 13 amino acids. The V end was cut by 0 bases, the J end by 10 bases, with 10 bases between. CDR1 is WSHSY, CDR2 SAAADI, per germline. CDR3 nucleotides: TGCGCCAGCAGTGAGTCTGGGACTTCGGAGCAGTTCTTC. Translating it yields CASSESGTSEQFF.

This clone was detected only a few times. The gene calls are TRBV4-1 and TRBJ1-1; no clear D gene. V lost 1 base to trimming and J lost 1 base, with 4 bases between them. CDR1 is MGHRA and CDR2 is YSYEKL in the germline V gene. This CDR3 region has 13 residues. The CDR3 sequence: CASSQGGNTEAFF. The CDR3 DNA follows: TGCGCCAGCAGCCAAGGAGGGAACACTGAAGCTTTCTTT.

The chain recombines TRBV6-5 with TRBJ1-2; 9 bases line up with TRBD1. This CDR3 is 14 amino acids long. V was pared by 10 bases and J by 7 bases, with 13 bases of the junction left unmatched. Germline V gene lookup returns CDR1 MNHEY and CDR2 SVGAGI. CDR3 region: CAIQAGTGIGGYTF. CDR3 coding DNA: TGTGCCATCCAAGCCGGGACAGGGATCGGTGGCTACACCTTC.

CDR3 amino acids: CASSEPGLSYGYTF. DNA for the CDR3: TGTGCCAGCAGTGAACCAGGTCTCTCCTATGGCTACACCTTC. The V gene is TRBV6-1, the J gene TRBJ1-2; no reliable D call. Germline CDR1 MNHNS, CDR2 SASEGT. V lost 2 bases, J lost 4 bases, and 11 bases lay in between. The CDR3 loop spans 14 amino acids.